This T cell receptor (beta chain) was captured by sequencing in a study of T cell responses to AZD1222 COVID-19 vaccine. General observations from the study: Donors, mostly white British, included more females; clonal diversity was possibly underestimated. Repertoire sampling occurred only after the peak T cell response. Across the whole spike, CD4 TCRs peaked at regions 160-218 and 743-854.

In the case of this clone: Antigen: not known.

The CDR3 has 15 amino acids. V dropped 2 bases and J dropped 6; count of bases not matched to a gene: 7. Germline CDR1 SGHTS, CDR2 YDEGEE. Sequenced by immunoSEQ multiplex PCR; TCRdb stores in-frame clones only, minus some. Counted here are around 70,000 clones, about three quarters occurring once; the ten biggest clones make up roughly an eighth. The chain joins TRBV5-8 to TRBJ1-2; 10 nucleotides line up with TRBD1. The sequence came from an adult in good health. Sequences were derived from peripheral blood, sampled on day 0 of AZD1222 vaccination. The CDR3 reads CASSLTTGGSDGYTF. The CDR3 region has the DNA TGTGCCAGCAGCTTAACGACAGGGGGCTCGGATGGCTACACCTTC.